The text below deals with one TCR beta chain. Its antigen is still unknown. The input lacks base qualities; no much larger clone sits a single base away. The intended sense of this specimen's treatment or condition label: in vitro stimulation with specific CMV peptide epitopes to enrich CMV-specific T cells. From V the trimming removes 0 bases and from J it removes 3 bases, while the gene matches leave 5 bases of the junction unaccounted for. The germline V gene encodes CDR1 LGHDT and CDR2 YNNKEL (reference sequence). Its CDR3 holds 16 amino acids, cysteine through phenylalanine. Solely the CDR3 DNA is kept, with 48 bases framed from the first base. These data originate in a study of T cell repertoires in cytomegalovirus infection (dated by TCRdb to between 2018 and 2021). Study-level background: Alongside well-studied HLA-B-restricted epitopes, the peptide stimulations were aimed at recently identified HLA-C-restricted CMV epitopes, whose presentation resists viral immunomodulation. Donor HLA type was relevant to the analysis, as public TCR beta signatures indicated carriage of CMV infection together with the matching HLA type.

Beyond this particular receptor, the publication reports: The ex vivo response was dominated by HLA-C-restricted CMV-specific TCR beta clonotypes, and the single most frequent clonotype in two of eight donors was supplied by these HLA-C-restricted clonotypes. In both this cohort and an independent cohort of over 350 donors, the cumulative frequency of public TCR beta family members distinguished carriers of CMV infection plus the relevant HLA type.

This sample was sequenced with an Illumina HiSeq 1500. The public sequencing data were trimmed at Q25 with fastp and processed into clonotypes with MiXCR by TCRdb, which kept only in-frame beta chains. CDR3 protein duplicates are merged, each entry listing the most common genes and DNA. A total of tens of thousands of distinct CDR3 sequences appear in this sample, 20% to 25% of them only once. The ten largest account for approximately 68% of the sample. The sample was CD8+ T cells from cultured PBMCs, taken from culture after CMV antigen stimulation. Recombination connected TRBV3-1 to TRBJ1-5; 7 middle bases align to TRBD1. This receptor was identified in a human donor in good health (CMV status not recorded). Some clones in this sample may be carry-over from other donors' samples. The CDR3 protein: CASSQDVGGLNQPQHF. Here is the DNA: TGTGCCAGCAGCCAAGATGTAGGGGGCCTCAATCAGCCCCAGCATTTT.